Following are 16 T cell receptor beta chains from one sample sequenced in a study of shared clonotypes between healthy human individuals. Assay used: immunoSEQ multiplex PCR; TCRdb lists only in-frame clones, some missing. The table lists roughly 1,000,000 clones, 75% to 85% of them singletons. Sequencing was done on a sample of memory CD4+ T cells from PBMCs. Indicated subset: CD45RA-negative fraction. The origin of the receptors is a man in his late teens or twenties in good health. Some clones in this sample may be carry-over from other donors' samples.

The sample holds a few counts of this clone. At the DNA level, this CDR3 is encoded by other sequences in the same sample as well. The chain combines TRBV11-1 with TRBJ1-1; D is unresolved. V lost 0 bases and J 4 bases, leaving 9 bases between the germline ends. There are 14 residues in the CDR3. Looked up from germline, CDR1 is SGHAT and CDR2 is FQDESV (reference sequence). CDR3 coding DNA: TGTGCCAGCAGCTTAGCTCGGGGTCCCACTGAAGCTTTCTTT. Translated, it gives CASSLARGPTEAFF.

J is TRBJ2-3 and V is TRBV7-9; D is possibly TRBD2 (5 bases). Per germline, CDR1 SEHNR and CDR2 FQNEAQ (reference sequence). CDR3 size: 13 residues. V was cut by 5 bases and J by 6 bases, with 12 bases left in between. The CDR3 spells CASSRELSDTQYF. In nucleotides, the CDR3 is TGTGCCAGCAGCCGGGAACTCTCGGATACGCAGTATTTT.

V gene TRBV10-3 combines with J gene TRBJ2-1; TRBD2 aligns across 16 bases. The CDR3 length is 17 residues. The V segment lost 4 bases and the J segment 8 bases; nucleotides outside the gene matches: 8. Germline-derived CDR1 and CDR2 are ENHRY and SYGVKD. Written as DNA, the CDR3 is TGTGCCATCAGTGCCGGGACTAGCGGGAGGGCCGGCGATGAGCAGTTCTTC. Encoded protein: CAISAGTSGRAGDEQFF.

The rearrangement joins TRBV7-9 to TRBJ2-2, with D unresolved. The V end was cut by 2 bases, the J end by 0 bases, with 7 bases between. Germline CDR1 SEHNR, CDR2 FQNEAQ (reference sequence). The CDR3 length is 15 residues. The CDR3 loop reads CASSLLSANTGELFF. CDR3 nucleotide sequence: TGTGCCAGCAGCTTACTGTCCGCGAACACCGGGGAGCTGTTTTTT.

This clone was observed once. This sequence joins TRBV2 and TRBJ2-1; 9 nucleotides align to TRBD2. CDR1 and CDR2 from the germline V gene are SNHLY and FYNNEI. CDR3 length: 15 amino acids. With V trimmed by 5 bases and J by 2 bases, 4 bases remained unmatched. The CDR3 sequence: CASSPTSGTYNEQFF. In nucleotides, the CDR3 is TGTGCCAGCAGTCCGACTAGCGGAACCTACAATGAGCAGTTCTTC.

A single count supports this clone. This sequence joins TRBV28 and TRBJ2-7; 7 nucleotides align to TRBD2. The V and J ends lost 5 bases and 0 bases, in that order; junction bases with no gene match: 4. Germline V lookup: CDR1 MDHEN, CDR2 SYDVKM. The CDR3 is 14 residues long. DNA for the CDR3: TGTGCCAGCAGTGCCTTAGCGGGCTCCTACGAGCAGTACTTC. Translation gives CASSALAGSYEQYF.

CDR3 region: CASSLGVRGQSNEKLFF. The CDR3 DNA sequence: TGTGCCAGCAGCTTAGGGGTCAGGGGACAGAGCAATGAAAAACTGTTTTTT. J is TRBJ1-4 and V is TRBV7-8; TRBD1 matches at 7 bases. The J segment lost 5 bases and the V segment lost 1 base, leaving 10 bases of the junction unmatched. The CDR3 is 17 amino acids. Germline CDR1 SGHVS, CDR2 FQNEAQ.

This clone was picked up one time. This chain's CDR3 is CASSPGPYGYTF. DNA for the CDR3: TGTGCCAGCAGTCCCGGCCCGTATGGCTACACCTTC. This rearrangement joins TRBV6-6 to TRBJ1-2; the D is unclear. The germline V gene has CDR1 MNHNY and CDR2 SVGAGI (reference sequence). CDR3 length: 12 residues. V lost 5 bases and J 5 bases, leaving 9 bases between the germline ends.

This chain joins TRBV5-1 and TRBJ2-7; D is unclear. V lost 1 base and J lost 1, with 12 bases in between. The CDR3 loop spans 15 amino acids. Germline V gene sequence: CDR1 SGHRS, CDR2 YFSETQ. DNA for the CDR3: TGCGCCAGCAGCTTGACAGAAGTCGGTTCCTACGAGCAGTACTTC. Translating it yields CASSLTEVGSYEQYF.

Only a few counts were recorded for this clone. The genes are TRBV4-2 and TRBJ2-3; D remains ambiguous. This CDR3 contains 16 residues. Trimming took 1 base from V and 0 from J, leaving 11 bases between them. CDR1 LGHNA and CDR2 YNFKEQ come from the germline V gene. The CDR3 is CASSQVTVHSTDTQYF. In nucleotides, the CDR3 is TGTGCCAGCAGCCAAGTAACTGTTCATAGCACAGATACGCAGTATTTT.

The chain recombines TRBV27 with TRBJ2-1; 8 nucleotides align to TRBD1. V lost 5 bases and J lost 3; bases outside the gene matches: 6. Per germline, CDR1 MNHEY and CDR2 SMNVEV (reference sequence). The CDR3 runs to 15 residues. The CDR3 DNA reads as TGTGCCAGCAGTGCCCCCGGACAGGGCTACAATGAGCAGTTCTTC. Translated: CASSAPGQGYNEQFF.

This chain joins TRBV5-1 and TRBJ2-3, with 8 bases matching TRBD2. Trimming removed 1 base from V and 2 bases from J; junction bases left unmatched: 6. Germline V gives CDR1 SGHRS, CDR2 YFSETQ. The CDR3 spans 16 residues. CDR3 residues: CASSLFTSGPTDTQYF. The DNA for the CDR3 is TGCGCCAGCAGCTTGTTTACTAGCGGACCCACAGATACGCAGTATTTT.

The V and J genes are TRBV4-1 and TRBJ2-3, with TRBD1 matching 7 bases. Losses at the gene ends were 0 bases for V and 3 bases for J; bases not matched to a gene: 6. This CDR3 is built from 16 residues. Germline V lookup: CDR1 MGHRA, CDR2 YSYEKL. CDR3 in amino acids: CASSQDTVRGTDTQYF. CDR3 nucleotide sequence: TGCGCCAGCAGCCAAGATACCGTCAGGGGGACAGATACGCAGTATTTT.

The chain uses TRBV2 and TRBJ2-2; D is unclear. The germline V and J ends were trimmed by 4 bases and 1 base, with 10 bases remaining between them. This CDR3 comprises 15 residues. Looked up from germline, CDR1 is SNHLY and CDR2 is FYNNEI. DNA for the CDR3: TGTGCCAGCAGTGTAAAGAGCTTGAACACCGGGGAGCTGTTTTTT. This sequence encodes CASSVKSLNTGELFF.

The chain uses TRBV19 and TRBJ2-7, with 7 bases that match TRBD2. This CDR3 has 16 residues. Germline V lookup: CDR1 LNHDA, CDR2 SQIVND (reference sequence). The V segment lost 3 bases and the J segment 0 bases; nucleotides outside the gene matches: 8. The CDR3 reads CASSISGRGSSYEQYF. The CDR3, as DNA: TGTGCCAGTAGTATTTCCGGGCGGGGGAGCTCCTACGAGCAGTACTTC.

The gene calls are TRBV18 and TRBJ2-1, with a possible D match to TRBD2 (6 bases). The V gene's germline CDR1 is KGHSH and CDR2 LQKENI. The V gene lost 1 base and the J gene lost 9 bases, with 7 bases spanning the gap. This CDR3 is built from 12 residues. CDR3 loop: CASSPLGGEQFF. The CDR3 DNA reads as TGTGCCAGCTCACCACTCGGGGGTGAGCAGTTCTTC.